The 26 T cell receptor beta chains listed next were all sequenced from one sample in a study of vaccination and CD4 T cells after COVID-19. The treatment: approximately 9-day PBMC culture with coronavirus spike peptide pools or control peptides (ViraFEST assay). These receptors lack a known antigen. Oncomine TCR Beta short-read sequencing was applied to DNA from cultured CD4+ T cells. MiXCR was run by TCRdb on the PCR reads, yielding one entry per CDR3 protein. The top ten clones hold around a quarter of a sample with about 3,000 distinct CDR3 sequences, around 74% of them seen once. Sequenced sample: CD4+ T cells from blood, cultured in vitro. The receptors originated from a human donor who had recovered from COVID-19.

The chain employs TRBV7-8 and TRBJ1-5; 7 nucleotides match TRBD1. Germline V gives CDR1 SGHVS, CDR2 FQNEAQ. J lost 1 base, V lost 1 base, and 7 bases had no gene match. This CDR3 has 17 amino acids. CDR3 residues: CASSLGSGGGSNQPQHF. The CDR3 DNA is TGTGCCAGCAGCTTAGGATCAGGGGGAGGAAGCAATCAGCCCCAGCATTTT.

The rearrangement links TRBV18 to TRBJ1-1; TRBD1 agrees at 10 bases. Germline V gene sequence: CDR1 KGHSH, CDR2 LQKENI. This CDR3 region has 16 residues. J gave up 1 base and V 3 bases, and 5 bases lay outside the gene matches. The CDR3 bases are TGTGCCAGCTCACCTCGGGGACAGGGGCGGAACACTGAAGCTTTCTTT. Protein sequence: CASSPRGQGRNTEAFF. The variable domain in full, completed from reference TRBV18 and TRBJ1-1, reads NAGVMQNPRHLVRRRGQEARLRCSPMKGHSHVYWYRQLPEEGLKFMVYLQKENIIDESGMPKERFSAEFPKEGPSILRIQQVVRGDSAAYFCASSPRGQGRNTEAFFGQGTRLTVV.

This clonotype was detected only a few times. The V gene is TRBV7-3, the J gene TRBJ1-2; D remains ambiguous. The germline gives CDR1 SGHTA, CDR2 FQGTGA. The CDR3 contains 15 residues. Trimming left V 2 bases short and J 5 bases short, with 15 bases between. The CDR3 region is CASSLGWNSAYGYTF. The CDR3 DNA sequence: TGTGCCAGCAGCTTAGGTTGGAACTCGGCGTATGGCTACACCTTC.

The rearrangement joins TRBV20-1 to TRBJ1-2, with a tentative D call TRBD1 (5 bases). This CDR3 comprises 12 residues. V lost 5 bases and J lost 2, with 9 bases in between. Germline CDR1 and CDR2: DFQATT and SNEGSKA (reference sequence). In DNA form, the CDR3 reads TGCAGTGCTGGTCGGGGGAACTATGGCTACACCTTC. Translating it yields CSAGRGNYGYTF.

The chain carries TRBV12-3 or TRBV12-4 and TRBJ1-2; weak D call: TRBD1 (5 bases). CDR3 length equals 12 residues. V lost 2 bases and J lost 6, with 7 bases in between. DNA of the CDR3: TGTGCCAGCAGTTTATGGGGGGATGGCTACACCTTC. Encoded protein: CASSLWGDGYTF.

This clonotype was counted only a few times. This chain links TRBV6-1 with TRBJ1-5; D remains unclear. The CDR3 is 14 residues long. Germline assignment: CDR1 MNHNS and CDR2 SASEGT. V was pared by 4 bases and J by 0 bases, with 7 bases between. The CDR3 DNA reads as TGTGCCAGCAGTGCGCGCACTAGCAATCAGCCCCAGCATTTT. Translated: CASSARTSNQPQHF.

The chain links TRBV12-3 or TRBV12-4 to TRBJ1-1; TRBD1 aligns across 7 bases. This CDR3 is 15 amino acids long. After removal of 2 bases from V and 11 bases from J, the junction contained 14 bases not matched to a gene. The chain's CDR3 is CASSLSDTGVQGAFF. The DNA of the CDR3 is TGTGCCAGCAGTTTATCAGATACAGGGGTCCAAGGGGCTTTCTTT.

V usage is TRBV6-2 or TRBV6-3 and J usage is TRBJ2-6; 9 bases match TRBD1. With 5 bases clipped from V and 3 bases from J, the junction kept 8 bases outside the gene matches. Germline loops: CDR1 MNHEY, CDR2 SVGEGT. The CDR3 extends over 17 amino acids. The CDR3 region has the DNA TGTGCCAGCAGTCCCGGGACAGGGTTGTATGGGGCCAACGTCCTGACTTTC. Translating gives CASSPGTGLYGANVLTF.

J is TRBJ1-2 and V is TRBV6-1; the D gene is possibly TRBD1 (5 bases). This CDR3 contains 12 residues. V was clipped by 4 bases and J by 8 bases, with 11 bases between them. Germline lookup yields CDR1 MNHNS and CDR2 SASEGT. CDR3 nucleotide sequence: TGTGCCAGCAGTGCCTTGGGGGGAGGCTACACCTTC. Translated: CASSALGGGYTF.

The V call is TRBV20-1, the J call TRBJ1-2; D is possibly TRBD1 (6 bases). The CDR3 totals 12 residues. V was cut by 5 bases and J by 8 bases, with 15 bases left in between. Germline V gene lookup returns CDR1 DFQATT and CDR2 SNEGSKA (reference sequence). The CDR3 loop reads CSAPTGLWGYTF. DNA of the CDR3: TGCAGTGCTCCTACAGGGCTTTGGGGCTACACCTTC.

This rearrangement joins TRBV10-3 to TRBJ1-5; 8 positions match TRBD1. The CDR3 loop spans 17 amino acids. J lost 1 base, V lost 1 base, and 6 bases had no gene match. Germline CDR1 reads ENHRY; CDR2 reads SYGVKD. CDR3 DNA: TGTGCCATCAGTGAGTACGGACAGGGCCGAAGCAATCAGCCCCAGCATTTT. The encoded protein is CAISEYGQGRSNQPQHF.

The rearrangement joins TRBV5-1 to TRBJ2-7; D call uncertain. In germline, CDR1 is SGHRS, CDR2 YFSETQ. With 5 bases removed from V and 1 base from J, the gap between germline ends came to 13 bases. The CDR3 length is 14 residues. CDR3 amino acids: CASSKGSVSYEQYF. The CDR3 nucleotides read TGCGCCAGCAGTAAAGGGTCGGTTTCCTACGAGCAGTACTTC.

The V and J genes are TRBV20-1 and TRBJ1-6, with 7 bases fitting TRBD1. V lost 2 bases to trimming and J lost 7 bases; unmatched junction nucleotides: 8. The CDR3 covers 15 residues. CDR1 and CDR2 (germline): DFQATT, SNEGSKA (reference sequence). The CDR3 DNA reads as TGCAGTGCTAGACTTAGGGGGCGCGTGAATTCACCCCTCCACTTT. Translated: CSARLRGRVNSPLHF.

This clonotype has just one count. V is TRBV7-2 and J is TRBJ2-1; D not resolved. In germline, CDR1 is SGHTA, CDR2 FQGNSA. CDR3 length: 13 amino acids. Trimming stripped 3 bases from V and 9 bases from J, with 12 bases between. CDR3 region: CASSFPVLREQFF. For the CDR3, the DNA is TGTGCCAGCAGCTTCCCAGTTCTTCGTGAGCAGTTCTTC.

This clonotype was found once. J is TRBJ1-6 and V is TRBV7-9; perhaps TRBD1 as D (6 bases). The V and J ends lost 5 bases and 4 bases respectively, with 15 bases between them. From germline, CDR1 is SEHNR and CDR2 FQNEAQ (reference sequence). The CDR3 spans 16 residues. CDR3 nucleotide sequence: TGTGCCAGCAGCGACCCGACAGGTCTTTATAATTCACCCCTCCACTTT. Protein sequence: CASSDPTGLYNSPLHF.

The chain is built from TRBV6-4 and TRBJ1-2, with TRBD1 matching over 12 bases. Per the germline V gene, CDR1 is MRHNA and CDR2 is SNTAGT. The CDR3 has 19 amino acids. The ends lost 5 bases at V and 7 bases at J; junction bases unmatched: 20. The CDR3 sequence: CASSREGTGQGARRGGYTF. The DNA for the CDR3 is TGTGCCAGCAGTCGCGAGGGGACGGGACAGGGGGCGCGTCGGGGTGGCTACACCTTC.

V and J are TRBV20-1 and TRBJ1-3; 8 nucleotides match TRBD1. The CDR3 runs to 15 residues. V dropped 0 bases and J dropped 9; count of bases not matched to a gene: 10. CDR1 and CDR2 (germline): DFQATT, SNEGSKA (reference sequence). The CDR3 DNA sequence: TGCAGTGCTAGAGACGCAGGGGGCGGGAGGGGCACCATATATTTT. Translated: CSARDAGGGRGTIYF.

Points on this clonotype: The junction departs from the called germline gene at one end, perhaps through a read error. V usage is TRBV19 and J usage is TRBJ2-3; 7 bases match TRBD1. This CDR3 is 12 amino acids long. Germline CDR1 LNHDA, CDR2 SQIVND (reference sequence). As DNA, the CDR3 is TGTGCCAGTAGTCCCCGGACAGGTACGCAGTATTTT. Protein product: CASSPRTGTQYF.

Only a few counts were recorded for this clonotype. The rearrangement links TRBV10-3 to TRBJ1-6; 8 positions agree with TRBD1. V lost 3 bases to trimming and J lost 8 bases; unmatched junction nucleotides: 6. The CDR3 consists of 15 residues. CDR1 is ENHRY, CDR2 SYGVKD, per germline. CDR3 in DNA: TGTGCCATCAGTGACAGGGGGCGAGGTGATTCACCCCTCCACTTT. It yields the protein CAISDRGRGDSPLHF.

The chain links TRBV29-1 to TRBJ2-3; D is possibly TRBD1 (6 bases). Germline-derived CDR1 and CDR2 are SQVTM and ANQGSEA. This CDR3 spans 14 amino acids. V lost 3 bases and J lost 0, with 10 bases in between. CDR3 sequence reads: CSVDPTGSTDTQYF. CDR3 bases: TGCAGCGTTGACCCTACAGGGAGCACAGATACGCAGTATTTT.

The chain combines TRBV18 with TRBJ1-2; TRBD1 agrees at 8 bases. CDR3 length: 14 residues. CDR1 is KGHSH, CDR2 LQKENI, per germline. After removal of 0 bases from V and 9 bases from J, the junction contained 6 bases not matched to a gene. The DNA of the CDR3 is TGTGCCAGCTCACCACCGACAGGGGCGAGTAGCTACACCTTC. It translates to CASSPPTGASSYTF. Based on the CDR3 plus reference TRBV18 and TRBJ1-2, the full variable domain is NAGVMQNPRHLVRRRGQEARLRCSPMKGHSHVYWYRQLPEEGLKFMVYLQKENIIDESGMPKERFSAEFPKEGPSILRIQQVVRGDSAAYFCASSPPTGASSYTFGSGTRLTVV.

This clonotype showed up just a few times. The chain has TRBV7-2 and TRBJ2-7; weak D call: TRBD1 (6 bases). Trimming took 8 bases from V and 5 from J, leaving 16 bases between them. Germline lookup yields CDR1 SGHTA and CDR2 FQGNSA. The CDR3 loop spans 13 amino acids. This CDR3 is CASSTHRVDEQYF. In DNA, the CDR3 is TGTGCCAGCTCGACGCACAGGGTCGACGAGCAGTACTTC.

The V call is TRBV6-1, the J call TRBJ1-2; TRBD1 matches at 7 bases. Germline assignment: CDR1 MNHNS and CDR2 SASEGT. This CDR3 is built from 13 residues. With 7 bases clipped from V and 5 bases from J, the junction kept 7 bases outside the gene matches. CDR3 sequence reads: CASKPGGNYGYTF. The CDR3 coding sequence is TGTGCCAGCAAACCAGGGGGTAATTATGGCTACACCTTC.

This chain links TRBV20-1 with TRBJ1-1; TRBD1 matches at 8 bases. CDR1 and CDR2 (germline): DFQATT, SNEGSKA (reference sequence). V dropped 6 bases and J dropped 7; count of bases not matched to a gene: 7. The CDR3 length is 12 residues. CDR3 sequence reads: CSASGTGVEAFF. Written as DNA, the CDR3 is TGCAGTGCCTCCGGGACAGGAGTTGAAGCTTTCTTT.

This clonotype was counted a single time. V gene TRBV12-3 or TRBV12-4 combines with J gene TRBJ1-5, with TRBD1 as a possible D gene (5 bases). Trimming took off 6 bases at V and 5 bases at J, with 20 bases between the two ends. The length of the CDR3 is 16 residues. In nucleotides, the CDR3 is TGTGCCAGCAGGAAAGGTCCGGGACTCTCTCATCAGCCCCAGCATTTT. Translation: CASRKGPGLSHQPQHF.

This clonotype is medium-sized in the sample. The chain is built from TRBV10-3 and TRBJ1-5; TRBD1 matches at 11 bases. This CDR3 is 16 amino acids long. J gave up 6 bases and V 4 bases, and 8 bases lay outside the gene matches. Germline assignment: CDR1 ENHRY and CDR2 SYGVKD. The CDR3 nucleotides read TGTGCCATCAGTGGAGGTGGACAGGGGGCCGGTCAGCCCCAGCATTTT. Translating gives CAISGGGQGAGQPQHF.